The rows below give T cell receptor beta chains drawn from one sample of a study of blood T cells in healthy people across ages. TCRdb independently ran MiXCR on the 5' RACE reads; one entry per CDR3 protein. The sample includes over 500,000 distinct CDR3 sequences, about 51% of them seen just once. What was sequenced was blood. The receptors derive from a woman of 80 years or more in good health. Both conserved end residues are part of each CDR3. A D gene is named only where the DNA matches it firmly. Expanded clones get a size class; other rows say once, few or many, or leave the size out.

TRBJ2-2 - TRBV20-1 TRBD1 CSARSTIHGTGNPGELFF TGCAGTGCTCGCTCTACTATACACGGGACAGGGAATCCCGGGGAGCTGTTTTTT
TRBJ2-7 - TRBV20-1 TRBD2 CSVRTSGLYKEQYF TGCAGCGTTAGGACTAGCGGGTTATACAAGGAGCAGTACTTC
TRBJ2-6 - TRBV21-1 - CASSNSLQDQFSGANVLAF TGTGCCAGCAGCAACTCTTTACAGGACCAGTTCTCTGGGGCCAACGTCCTGGCTTTC
TRBJ2-5 - TRBV4-1 TRBD2 CASSQEGTSIAETQYF TGCGCCAGCAGCCAAGAGGGGACTAGTATCGCGGAGACCCAGTACTTC
TRBJ1-5 many TRBV24-1 - CATSDRGGQPQHF TGTGCCACCAGTGACCGCGGGGGTCAGCCCCAGCATTTT
TRBJ2-2 few TRBV5-1 TRBD2 CASSSSSGSRTGELFF TGCGCCAGCAGCTCCTCTAGCGGGAGCCGAACTGGGGAGCTGTTTTTT
TRBJ2-1 many TRBV5-1 - CASSLAPGLSSYEQFF TGCGCCAGCAGCTTGGCGCCGGGACTTTCATCTTATGAGCAGTTCTTC
TRBJ1-4 - TRBV29-1 - CSVGRRGEKLFF TGCAGCGTTGGGCGTAGGGGGGAAAAACTGTTTTTT
TRBJ1-1 many TRBV21-1 - CASTQTDLNTEAFF TGTGCCAGCACCCAGACAGATTTGAACACTGAAGCTTTCTTT
TRBJ1-6 - TRBV12-3/TRBV12-4 TRBD1 CASSTTGGITPLHF TGTGCCAGCAGTACCACAGGGGGTATCACACCCCTCCACTTT
TRBJ2-7 - TRBV7-9 - CASSSAAGTSYEQYF TGTGCCAGCAGCTCCGCGGCCGGGACCTCCTACGAGCAGTACTTC
TRBJ1-1 - TRBV28 - CASSSVPETEAFF TGTGCCAGCAGTTCCGTCCCCGAGACTGAAGCTTTCTTT
TRBJ1-2 many TRBV5-1 TRBD1 CASSPNPGTGTLNYGYTF TGCGCCAGCAGCCCGAACCCCGGGACAGGGACCCTTAACTATGGCTACACCTTC
TRBJ2-7 few TRBV5-1 TRBD2 CASRLAGISYEQYF TGCGCCAGCAGACTAGCGGGCATCTCCTACGAGCAGTACTTC
TRBJ2-1 many TRBV15 TRBD2 CATSRGGTSANEQFF TGTGCCACCAGCAGAGGAGGGACTAGCGCCAATGAGCAGTTCTTC
TRBJ2-3 once TRBV29-1 TRBD2 CSAGTSGTDTQYF TGCAGCGCCGGGACTAGCGGTACAGATACGCAGTATTTT
TRBJ2-3 - TRBV7-9 - CASSASQHSSLQYF TGTGCCAGCAGCGCAAGCCAGCACAGTTCATTACAGTATTTT
TRBJ2-5 once TRBV20-1 TRBD2 CSARPHLAGAENEQYF TGCAGTGCTAGACCCCACCTAGCGGGAGCGGAGAATGAGCAGTACTTC
TRBJ2-7 many TRBV14 - CASSPLGGISYEQYF TGTGCCAGCAGCCCCCTAGGGGGGATCTCCTACGAGCAGTACTTC
TRBJ2-3 - TRBV4-1 - CASSQDPIATDTQYF TGCGCCAGCAGCCAAGATCCGATCGCCACAGATACGCAGTATTTT
TRBJ1-2 - TRBV20-1 - CSARRGANYGYTF TGCAGTGCTAGACGAGGAGCTAACTATGGCTACACCTTC
TRBJ2-5 - TRBV7-9 - CASSLGQFNEQYF TGTGCCAGCAGCTTAGGACAGTTCAATGAGCAGTACTTC
TRBJ1-6 - TRBV12-3/TRBV12-4 - CASRPGTGGRSPLHF TGTGCCAGCAGACCTGGGACCGGCGGGCGTTCACCCCTCCACTTT
TRBJ2-3 - TRBV10-3 - CATQRTPEGGPHTDTQYF TGTGCCACCCAGAGAACCCCAGAGGGGGGCCCCCACACAGATACGCAGTATTTT
TRBJ2-1 few TRBV5-1 - CASSSESSYNEQFF TGCGCCAGCAGCTCCGAGAGCTCCTACAATGAGCAGTTCTTC
TRBJ1-2 many TRBV7-9 - CASSFSGINYGYTF TGTGCCAGCAGCTTTTCCGGAATTAACTATGGCTACACCTTC
TRBJ2-2 - TRBV19 TRBD1 CASSIIQGTGELFF TGTGCCAGTAGTATAATACAGGGGACCGGGGAGCTGTTTTTT
TRBJ1-2 - TRBV6-5 - CASSPGQRGARNGYTF TGTGCCAGCAGTCCCGGTCAAAGGGGCGCTCGCAATGGCTACACCTTC
TRBJ2-5 few TRBV15 - CATSRDLGYNEQYF TGTGCCACCAGCAGAGATTTGGGGTACAATGAGCAGTACTTC
TRBJ2-1 many TRBV20-1 TRBD2 CSARGAAGDSYNEQFF TGCAGTGCTAGAGGAGCAGCGGGGGACTCCTACAATGAGCAGTTCTTC
TRBJ2-6 - TRBV30 - CAWSVGVSGANVLTF TGTGCCTGGAGCGTAGGGGTTTCCGGGGCCAACGTCCTGACTTTC
TRBJ2-2 - TRBV7-6 TRBD2 CASGLAAGAVGELFF TGTGCCAGCGGCTTAGCGGCGGGAGCGGTCGGGGAGCTGTTTTTT
TRBJ2-1 - TRBV7-2 - CASSLGPTSHDEQFF TGTGCCAGCAGCTTAGGGCCGACTAGTCACGATGAGCAGTTCTTC
TRBJ1-1 - TRBV28 - CASSLGAKAFF TGTGCCAGCAGTTTAGGGGCTAAGGCTTTCTTT
TRBJ1-1 - TRBV7-2 - CASSPGGPLNTEAFF TGTGCCAGCAGCCCTGGAGGCCCTTTGAACACTGAAGCTTTCTTT